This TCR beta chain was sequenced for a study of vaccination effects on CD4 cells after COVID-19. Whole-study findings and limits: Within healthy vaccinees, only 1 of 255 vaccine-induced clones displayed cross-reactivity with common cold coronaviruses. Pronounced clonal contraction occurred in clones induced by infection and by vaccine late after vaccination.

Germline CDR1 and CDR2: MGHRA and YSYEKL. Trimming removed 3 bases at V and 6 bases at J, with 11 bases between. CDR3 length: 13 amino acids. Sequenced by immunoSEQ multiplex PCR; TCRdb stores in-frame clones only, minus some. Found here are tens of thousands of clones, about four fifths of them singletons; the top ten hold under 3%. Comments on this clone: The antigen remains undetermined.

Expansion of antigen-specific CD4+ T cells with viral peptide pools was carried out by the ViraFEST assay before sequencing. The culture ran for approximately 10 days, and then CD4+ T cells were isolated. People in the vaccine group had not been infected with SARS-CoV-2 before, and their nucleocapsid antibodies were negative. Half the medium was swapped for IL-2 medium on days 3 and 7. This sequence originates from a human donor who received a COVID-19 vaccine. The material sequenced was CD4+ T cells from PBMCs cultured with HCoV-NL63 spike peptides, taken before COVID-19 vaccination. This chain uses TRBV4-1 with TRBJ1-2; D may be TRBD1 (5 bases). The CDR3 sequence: CASSQITGDGYTF. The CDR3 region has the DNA TGCGCCAGCAGCCAGATAACAGGCGATGGCTACACCTTC.